Presented here are 23 T cell receptor beta chains from one specimen sequenced in a study of cytomegalovirus exposure and HLA in healthy donors. The PCR used 60 Vbeta and 13 Jbeta primers. Using immunoSEQ multiplex PCR, the repertoire was profiled, and TCRdb retains in-frame clones only, with some absent. The data show around 67,000 clones, 85% to 90% seen once. Sequencing was done on a sample of PBMCs. All receptors derive from a woman younger than 45 in good health and CMV-seropositive.

The chain combines TRBV7-2 with TRBJ2-6; D not resolved. Trimming left V 5 bases short and J 2 bases short, with 13 bases between. The CDR3 contains 16 residues. The germline CDR1 and CDR2 sequences are SGHTA and FQGNSA. The CDR3 spells CASSLYAGAGANVLTF. CDR3 in DNA: TGTGCCAGCAGCCTTTACGCAGGTGCTGGGGCCAACGTCCTGACTTTC. The complete variable domain, with remaining parts taken from reference TRBV7-2 and TRBJ2-6, reads GAGVSQSPSNKVTEKGKDVELRCDPISGHTALYWYRQSLGQGLEFLIYFQGNSAPDKSGLPSDRFSAERTGGSVSTLTIQRTQQEDSAVYLCASSLYAGAGANVLTFGAGSRLTVL.

The rearrangement joins TRBV20-1 to TRBJ2-2; unclear D gene. The CDR3 runs to 11 residues. Germline V gives CDR1 DFQATT, CDR2 SNEGSKA (reference sequence). V lost 3 bases and J 5 bases, leaving 4 bases between the germline ends. The CDR3 nucleotides are TGCAGTGCTAGCCCAACCGGGGAGCTGTTTTTT. It codes for CSASPTGELFF.

The chain uses TRBV2 and TRBJ2-5, with no clear D. V lost 4 bases and J lost 2, with 5 bases in between. Germline V gene data show CDR1 as SNHLY and CDR2 as FYNNEI. The CDR3 totals 12 residues. CDR3 sequence reads: CASSGRQETQYF. DNA for the CDR3: TGTGCCAGCAGTGGCAGGCAAGAGACCCAGTACTTC.

The chain carries TRBV21-1 and TRBJ1-2; no check of the table's D call, TRBD1, against the DNA was made. TRBV21-1 is recorded as a pseudogene. The CDR3 loop spans 16 amino acids. This CDR3 is CASSGGGQDPNYGYTF. The CDR3 DNA sequence: TGTGCCAGCAGCGGCGGAGGACAGGATCCTAACTATGGCTACACCTTC.

This chain connects TRBV27 to TRBJ2-1; 8 bases map to TRBD2. Germline V CDR1 and CDR2: MNHEY, SMNVEV (reference sequence). This CDR3 has 15 amino acids. V trimming: 6 bases; J trimming: 6 bases; junction bases outside the gene matches: 10. The CDR3 loop is CASSPGTRNFNEQFF. In nucleotides, the CDR3 is TGTGCCAGCAGCCCCGGGACTAGAAACTTCAATGAGCAGTTCTTC.

This sequence joins TRBV7-2 and TRBJ2-1, with 8 positions matching TRBD2. Germline trimming cut 2 bases from V and 12 bases from J; bases unmatched to any gene: 3. The CDR3 is 12 amino acids. Germline assignment: CDR1 SGHTA and CDR2 FQGNSA. CDR3 coding DNA: TGTGCCAGCAGCTTATCCGGGAGGGGGCAGTTCTTC. Translating gives CASSLSGRGQFF. The variable domain in full, with the rest retrieved from reference TRBV7-2 and TRBJ2-1, is GAGVSQSPSNKVTEKGKDVELRCDPISGHTALYWYRQSLGQGLEFLIYFQGNSAPDKSGLPSDRFSAERTGGSVSTLTIQRTQQEDSAVYLCASSLSGRGQFFGPGTRLTVL.

The rearrangement joins TRBV7-6 to TRBJ2-7; D gene ambiguous. Trimming shortened V by 1 base and J by 6 bases, and 10 bases separated the two germline ends. The CDR3 runs to 13 residues. The germline V gene encodes CDR1 SGHVS and CDR2 FNYEAQ. CDR3 DNA sequence: TGTGCCAGCAGCTTAGTTGAGCTAGGCGAGCAGTACTTC. It yields the protein CASSLVELGEQYF.

The V call is TRBV6-1, the J call TRBJ1-6, with no clear D. V was clipped by 0 bases and J by 9 bases, with 9 bases between them. The V gene's germline CDR1 is MNHNS and CDR2 SASEGT. This CDR3 is built from 14 residues. The CDR3 loop is CASSEAPEVSPLHF. The CDR3 region has the DNA TGTGCCAGCAGTGAAGCTCCCGAGGTTTCACCCCTCCACTTT.

The V gene is TRBV7-2, the J gene TRBJ1-2; no clear D. V was trimmed by 0 bases and J by 8 bases, leaving 13 bases between them. CDR1 and CDR2 (germline): SGHTA, FQGNSA. The CDR3 totals 14 residues. This chain's CDR3 is CASSLAEDWKGYTF. The CDR3 DNA is TGTGCCAGCAGCTTAGCGGAGGACTGGAAGGGCTACACCTTC. The variable domain in full, completed from reference TRBV7-2 and TRBJ1-2, reads GAGVSQSPSNKVTEKGKDVELRCDPISGHTALYWYRQSLGQGLEFLIYFQGNSAPDKSGLPSDRFSAERTGGSVSTLTIQRTQQEDSAVYLCASSLAEDWKGYTFGSGTRLTVV.

The V and J genes are TRBV19 and TRBJ2-1; 15 bases line up with TRBD2. CDR3 length equals 18 residues. Unmatched junction bases numbered 5, after V lost 5 bases and J lost 0 bases. Germline-derived CDR1 and CDR2 are LNHDA and SQIVND (reference sequence). The CDR3: CASSPGLAGGPSYNEQFF. DNA for the CDR3: TGTGCCAGTAGTCCCGGACTAGCGGGAGGGCCCTCCTACAATGAGCAGTTCTTC. Together with reference TRBV19 and TRBJ2-1, the CDR3 gives the full variable domain: DGGITQSPKYLFRKEGQNVTLSCEQNLNHDAMYWYRQDPGQGLRLIYYSQIVNDFQKGDIAEGYSVSREKKESFPLTVTSAQKNPTAFYLCASSPGLAGGPSYNEQFFGPGTRLTVL.

This clone was seen a few times. The J gene is TRBJ2-2, the V gene TRBV19; no definite D call. The CDR3 totals 13 residues. Between the trimmed V and J ends, which lost 7 bases and 6 bases, there was a span of 12 bases. The germline gives CDR1 LNHDA, CDR2 SQIVND (reference sequence). The DNA for the CDR3 is TGTGCCAGTAAAGAGTGGTCGGCCGGGGAGCTGTTTTTT. Translating it yields CASKEWSAGELFF.

This clone appeared once. V and J are TRBV29-1 and TRBJ2-1, with TRBD2 matching over 11 bases. Trimming took 4 bases from V and 6 from J; bases not matched to a gene: 8. This CDR3 contains 15 residues. The germline V gene has CDR1 SQVTM and CDR2 ANQGSEA. The CDR3 bases are TGCAGCGTTGCCCATAGGCTAGCGGGAGGCAATGAGCAGTTCTTC. This translates into CSVAHRLAGGNEQFF.

This clone was observed once. The chain employs TRBV7-3 and TRBJ1-2; 11 nucleotides line up with TRBD1. With V trimmed by 2 bases and J by 4 bases, 6 bases remained unmatched. The germline gives CDR1 SGHTA, CDR2 FQGTGA. The CDR3 sequence is 16 residues long. The CDR3 reads CASSLFGQGASYGYTF. The CDR3 nucleotides are TGTGCCAGCAGCTTATTCGGACAGGGGGCGTCCTATGGCTACACCTTC.

The chain uses TRBV5-1 and TRBJ2-7, with 8 positions matching TRBD2. The length of the CDR3 is 15 residues. With V trimmed by 2 bases and J by 6 bases, 10 bases remained unmatched. Germline CDR1 reads SGHRS; CDR2 reads YFSETQ. The CDR3, as DNA: TGCGCCAGCAGCTTTAGCGGGAAGATGGTTAGCGAGCAGTACTTC. It specifies CASSFSGKMVSEQYF.

J is TRBJ2-1 and V is TRBV28, with D possibly being TRBD1 (6 bases). CDR3 size: 15 residues. Trimming took 6 bases from V and 8 from J, leaving 20 bases between them. Germline V gene sequence: CDR1 MDHEN, CDR2 SYDVKM. CDR3 in DNA: TGTGCCAGCAGAGTCGGGGACACCCCGGCCGATGAGCAGTTCTTC. Encoded protein: CASRVGDTPADEQFF.

V gene TRBV7-6 combines with J gene TRBJ1-3; weak D call: TRBD1 (5 bases). V lost 6 bases and J 0 bases, leaving 24 bases between the germline ends. The germline V gene encodes CDR1 SGHVS and CDR2 FNYEAQ. The CDR3 runs to 19 residues. The CDR3 loop is CASSLLGTQGPPSGNTIYF. For the CDR3, the DNA is TGTGCCAGCAGTCTCCTGGGGACTCAGGGCCCACCCTCTGGAAACACCATATATTTT.

This clone showed up just once. The chain joins TRBV29-1 to TRBJ2-5; the D gene is possibly TRBD2 (6 bases). Germline loops: CDR1 SQVTM, CDR2 ANQGSEA. The CDR3 has 13 residues. With 7 bases removed from V and 4 bases from J, the gap between germline ends came to 16 bases. CDR3 sequence (DNA): TGCAGCGCAGCCGGGACTCCTCGAGAGACCCAGTACTTC. Translated: CSAAGTPRETQYF. The entire variable domain, with the rest obtained from reference TRBV29-1 and TRBJ2-5, is as follows: SAVISQKPSRDICQRGTSLTIQCQVDSQVTMMFWYRQQPGQSLTLIATANQGSEATYESGFVIDKFPISRPNLTFSTLTVSNMSPEDSSIYLCSAAGTPRETQYFGPGTRLLVL.

This sequence joins TRBV7-9 and TRBJ1-1, with a weak D call TRBD1 (5 bases). Trimming removed 1 base at V and 0 bases at J, with 15 bases between. This CDR3 is built from 17 residues. In germline, CDR1 is SEHNR, CDR2 FQNEAQ (reference sequence). CDR3: CASSLGRGRTMNTEAFF. CDR3 coding DNA: TGTGCCAGCAGCTTAGGCCGGGGGAGGACTATGAACACTGAAGCTTTCTTT.

A word on this clone: Germline and junction disagree at one end, which may indicate a read error. This chain uses TRBV18 with TRBJ1-2; D is unclear. Germline lookup yields CDR1 KGHSH and CDR2 LQKENI. This CDR3 has 13 residues. CDR3 sequence: CASSPPGAGGYTF. The CDR3, as DNA: TGTGCCAGCTCCCCACCGGGAGCTGGTGGCTACACCTTC.

The chain has TRBV2 and TRBJ1-1; D uncertain. V was cut by 7 bases and J by 1 base, with 10 bases left in between. The CDR3 spans 13 residues. CDR1 is SNHLY, CDR2 FYNNEI, per germline. CDR3 DNA sequence: TGTGCCAGCACCCTTGGGCCGAACACTGAAGCTTTCTTT. As protein: CASTLGPNTEAFF.

The rearrangement joins TRBV2 to TRBJ2-3; a weak D match, TRBD2 (5 bases). Per germline, CDR1 SNHLY and CDR2 FYNNEI. V lost 4 bases, J lost 2 bases, and 16 bases lay in between. The CDR3 extends over 16 amino acids. The CDR3 DNA is TGTGCCAGCAGTGCGCAAGCGGCAGGAAACACAGATACGCAGTATTTT. It codes for CASSAQAAGNTDTQYF.

The chain carries TRBV6-6 and TRBJ1-5; D unresolved. The CDR3 spans 15 residues. The germline CDR1 and CDR2 sequences are MNHNY and SVGAGI (reference sequence). V was cut by 2 bases and J by 2 bases, with 10 bases left in between. The CDR3 DNA sequence: TGTGCCAGCAGTTACGAGGGTTTAGGCAATCAGCCCCAGCATTTT. Translation: CASSYEGLGNQPQHF.

The chain is built from TRBV6-5 and TRBJ2-5, with D perhaps matching TRBD1 (5 bases). Gene TRBJ2-7 matches the end of the DNA better, so the J call may be wrong. Germline-derived CDR1 and CDR2 are MNHEY and SVGAGI. The CDR3 runs to 13 residues. CDR3 residues: CASSPPGSGEQYF. In nucleotides, the CDR3 is TGTGCCAGCAGTCCCCCAGGGTCGGGCGAGCAGTACTTC.